These T cell receptor beta chains were read from a single sample in a study of shared clonotypes between healthy human individuals. The table came from immunoSEQ multiplex PCR; TCRdb's copy has only in-frame clones and leaves some out. The sample records hundreds of thousands of clones, approximately 95% being singletons. The sample taken for sequencing was naive CD4+ T cells sorted from blood. These receptors all come from a woman in her 30s in good health. CDR3s include the opening cysteine and the closing phenylalanine or tryptophan. Each record gives: CDR3 protein, CDR3 length, V gene, J gene.

CASSLGQDLEAFF,13,TRBV5-1,TRBJ1-1
CASSTGNYGYTF,12,TRBV6-6,TRBJ1-2
CASTRDHYEQYF,12,TRBV7-9,TRBJ2-7
CASSFTGTAGYEQYF,15,TRBV5-1,TRBJ2-7
CASSLGQMNTEAFF,14,TRBV18,TRBJ1-1
CAWSRGGSGRAISYNEQFF,19,TRBV30,TRBJ2-1
CASSPQGGAYNEQFF,15,TRBV11-2,TRBJ2-1
CASSFSSGGGYNEQFF,16,TRBV28,TRBJ2-1
CASSGGKNGELFF,13,TRBV7-3,TRBJ2-2
CASSWTSGIVNEQFF,15,TRBV7-3,TRBJ2-1
CASSPPNGVDQPQHF,15,TRBV18,TRBJ1-5
CASSFHGSGQGSSYEQYF,18,TRBV4-2,TRBJ2-7
CASSFYRQAFF,11,TRBV7-8,TRBJ1-1
CASSSGLGPETQYF,14,TRBV5-1,TRBJ2-5
CASPFSGTYEQYF,13,TRBV5-4,TRBJ2-7
CASSRGQGAGANVLTF,16,TRBV18,TRBJ2-6
CATSREGTYEQYF,13,TRBV15,TRBJ2-7
CASSPPVSGMGNTEAFF,17,TRBV18,TRBJ1-1
CASSPGTGRRQPQHF,15,TRBV28,TRBJ1-5
CASSSGLTSYNEQFF,15,TRBV25-1,TRBJ2-1
CASSSPVTATYEQYF,15,TRBV28,TRBJ2-7
CASSVSYEQYF,11,TRBV2,TRBJ2-7
CASSELEENQPQHF,14,TRBV2,TRBJ1-5
CASRPGPSTGELFF,14,TRBV6-5,TRBJ2-2
CASSRGTGSSTGELFF,16,TRBV19,TRBJ2-2